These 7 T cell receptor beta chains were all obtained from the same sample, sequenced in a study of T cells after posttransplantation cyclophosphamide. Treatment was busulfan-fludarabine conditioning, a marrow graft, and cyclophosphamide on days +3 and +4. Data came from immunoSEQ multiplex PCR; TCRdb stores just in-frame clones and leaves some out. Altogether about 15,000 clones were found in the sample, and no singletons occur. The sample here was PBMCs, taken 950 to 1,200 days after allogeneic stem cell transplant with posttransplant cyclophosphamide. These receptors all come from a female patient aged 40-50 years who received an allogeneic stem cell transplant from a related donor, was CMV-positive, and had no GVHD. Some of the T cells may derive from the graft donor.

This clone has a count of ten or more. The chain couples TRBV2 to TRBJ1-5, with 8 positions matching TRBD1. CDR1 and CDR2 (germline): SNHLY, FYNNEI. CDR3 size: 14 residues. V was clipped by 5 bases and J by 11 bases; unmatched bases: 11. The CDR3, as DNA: TGTGCCAGCAGTACGGACAGGGTGGTAAAGTCCCAGCATTTT. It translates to CASSTDRVVKSQHF.

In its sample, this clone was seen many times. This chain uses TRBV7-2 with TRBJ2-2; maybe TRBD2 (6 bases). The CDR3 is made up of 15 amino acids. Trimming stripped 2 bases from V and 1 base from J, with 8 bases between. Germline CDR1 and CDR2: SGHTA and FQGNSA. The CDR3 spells CASSLRSGNTGELFF. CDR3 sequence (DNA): TGTGCCAGCAGCTTACGTAGCGGGAACACCGGGGAGCTGTTTTTT.

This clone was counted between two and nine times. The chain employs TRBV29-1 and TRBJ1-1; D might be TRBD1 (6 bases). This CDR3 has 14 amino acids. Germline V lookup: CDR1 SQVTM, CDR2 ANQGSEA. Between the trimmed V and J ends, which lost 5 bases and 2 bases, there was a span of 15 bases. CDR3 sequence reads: CSVRIRGGNTEAFF. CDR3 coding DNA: TGCAGCGTTAGGATCCGGGGGGGCAACACTGAAGCTTTCTTT.

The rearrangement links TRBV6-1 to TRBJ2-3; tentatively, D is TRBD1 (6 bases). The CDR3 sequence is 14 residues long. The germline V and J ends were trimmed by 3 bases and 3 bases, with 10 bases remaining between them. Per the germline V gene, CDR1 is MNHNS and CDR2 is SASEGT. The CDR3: CASSDRGSTDTQYF. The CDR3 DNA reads TGTGCCAGCAGTGACAGGGGTTCAACAGATACGCAGTATTTT.

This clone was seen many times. The CDR3 loop reads CATSRLGTVSNQPQHF. The CDR3 region has the DNA TGTGCCACCAGCAGACTCGGGACTGTTAGCAATCAGCCCCAGCATTTT. The V and J genes are TRBV15 and TRBJ1-5; TRBD1 is a possible D gene (5 bases). This CDR3 contains 16 residues. Trimming shortened V by 2 bases and J by 0 bases, and 11 bases separated the two germline ends. The germline CDR1 and CDR2 sequences are LNHNV and YYDKDF (reference sequence).

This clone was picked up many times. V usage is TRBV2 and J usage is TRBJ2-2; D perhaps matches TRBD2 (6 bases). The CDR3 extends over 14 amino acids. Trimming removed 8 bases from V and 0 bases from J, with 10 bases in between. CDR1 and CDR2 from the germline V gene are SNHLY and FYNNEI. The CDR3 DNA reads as TGTGCCAGCGGTCGGGGGACGAACACCGGGGAGCTGTTTTTT. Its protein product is CASGRGTNTGELFF.

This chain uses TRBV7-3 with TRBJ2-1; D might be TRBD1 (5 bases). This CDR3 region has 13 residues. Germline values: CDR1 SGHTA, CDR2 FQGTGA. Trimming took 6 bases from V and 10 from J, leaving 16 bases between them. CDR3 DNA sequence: TGTGCCAGCAGTTCCCGGCCGGACACCGAGCAGTTCTTC. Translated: CASSSRPDTEQFF.